This T cell receptor beta chain originates from a study of T cell repertoires in cytomegalovirus infection. Study information: Public TCR beta signatures provided an indication of both CMV infection and a matching HLA type. Findings of the study overall: Carriers of CMV plus the relevant HLA were identified by cumulative public TCR beta family frequency. What dominated the ex vivo response were HLA-C-restricted CMV-specific TCR beta clonotypes.

This clonotype was recorded a few times. Its specificity is unknown. One entry per CDR3 protein results from TCRdb running MiXCR on the reads. In the table there are approximately 500,000 distinct CDR3 sequences, approximately 15% of which are singletons. The CDR3 has 12 amino acids. CDR1 and CDR2 from the germline V gene are DFQATT and SNEGSKA (reference sequence). V lost 0 bases and J lost 2, with 5 bases in between. The material sequenced was CD8+ T cells from PBMCs. This sequence joins TRBV20-1 and TRBJ2-7; no definite D call. The receptor was isolated from a human donor in good health (CMV status not recorded). Some clones in this sample may be carry-over from other donors' samples. The CDR3 region has the DNA TGCAGTGCTAGAGATGGGACCTACGAGCAGTACTTC. Translating it yields CSARDGTYEQYF.